The clone carrying this T cell receptor beta chain was counted a few times. Trimming took 2 bases from V and 8 from J, leaving 6 bases between them. Germline V gives CDR1 SEHNR, CDR2 FQNEAQ (reference sequence). The CDR3 has 12 amino acids. Using RNA transcripts as the source, TCR beta CDR3 regions were amplified. With the HTBI primer set, the TCR CDR3 went through a first round of RT-PCR. From the multiplex PCR reads, TCRdb called clonotypes with MiXCR, one entry per CDR3 protein. The sample has approximately 610,000 distinct CDR3 sequences, around 15% seen once; the top ten hold more than 15%. This record belongs to a study of T cells in Graves' hyperthyroidism and ophthalmopathy. An absence of ophthalmopathy progression within 18 months meant stable Graves' hyperthyroidism. With a duration under 2 months, the hyperthyroidism was newly diagnosed in patients aged 18 to 65. On the basis of clinical symptoms, serum thyroxine and TRAb, thyroid ultrasound and orbital computed tomography, diagnoses were made.

The TCR originated in a young woman with Graves' hyperthyroidism. The sequencing sample was made of blood. This sequence joins TRBV7-9 and TRBJ2-2; D is unresolved. CDR3 residues: CASSLIRGELFF. The CDR3, as DNA: TGTGCCAGCAGCTTAATTAGAGGGGAGCTGTTTTTT.